Each of the 11 T cell receptor beta chains below was sequenced from the same sample in a study of radiation and T cells in renal cell carcinoma. Regarding time point: baseline pretreatment blood. Treatment given: 15 Gy SBRT to primary tumor, nephrectomy 4 weeks later. Assay: immunoSEQ multiplex PCR; the TCRdb copy retains only in-frame clones and omits some. The repertoire has approximately 110,000 clones, around 83% of them found once; the top ten carry around 3%. Source: blood, taken from a patient whose treatment included radiotherapy and nephrectomy. These receptors all come from a woman aged 55-69 years with renal cell carcinoma.

This chain connects TRBV2 to TRBJ1-4, with 9 bases identical to TRBD1. The germline CDR1 and CDR2 sequences are SNHLY and FYNNEI. The junction had 16 bases not matched to a gene; V was cut back by 6 bases and J by 5 bases. This CDR3 has 18 amino acids. The CDR3: CASSEIGQGSGGNEKLFF. The CDR3 DNA reads TGTGCCAGCAGCGAAATCGGACAGGGGTCGGGTGGGAATGAAAAACTGTTTTTT. The whole variable domain, filled in from reference TRBV2 and TRBJ1-4, reads EPEVTQTPSHQVTQMGQEVILRCVPISNHLYFYWYRQILGQKVEFLVSFYNNEISEKSEIFDDQFSVERPDGSNFTLKIRSTKLEDSAMYFCASSEIGQGSGGNEKLFFGSGTQLSVL.

The chain joins TRBV6-1 to TRBJ2-7; 11 nucleotides align to TRBD1. The J segment lost 2 bases and the V segment lost 6 bases, leaving 3 bases of the junction unmatched. The length of the CDR3 is 14 residues. Germline CDR1 and CDR2: MNHNS and SASEGT. The CDR3 DNA sequence: TGTGCCAGCAGGGGGGACAGGGGGACCTACGAGCAGTACTTC. Translating it yields CASRGDRGTYEQYF.

This chain links TRBV19 with TRBJ2-5; D unclear. Germline V gene lookup returns CDR1 LNHDA and CDR2 SQIVND (reference sequence). The germline V and J ends were trimmed by 5 bases and 1 base, with 14 bases remaining between them. CDR3 size: 15 residues. Here the CDR3 reads CASSARSQSQETQYF. CDR3 nucleotides: TGTGCCAGTAGTGCGCGGTCACAGAGCCAAGAGACCCAGTACTTC.

This chain connects TRBV10-3 to TRBJ2-1; D gene ambiguous. The CDR3 covers 15 residues. Trimming shortened V by 3 bases and J by 10 bases, and 19 bases separated the two germline ends. Germline V gives CDR1 ENHRY, CDR2 SYGVKD. The DNA for the CDR3 is TGTGCCATCAGTGACTCCAATGGGCAGGTAGGCGAGCAGTTCTTC. The encoded protein is CAISDSNGQVGEQFF.

The rearrangement links TRBV7-3 to TRBJ2-1; 11 bases match TRBD2. V lost 4 bases, J lost 2 bases, and 1 base stayed unmatched. Germline V gene data show CDR1 as SGHTA and CDR2 as FQGTGA. This CDR3 has 15 residues. The CDR3 DNA is TGTGCCAGCAGCTGGACTAGCGGGCCCTACAATGAGCAGTTCTTC. It codes for CASSWTSGPYNEQFF.

The chain recombines TRBV19 with TRBJ2-7, with D hard to call. CDR3 length: 14 residues. The V and J ends lost 5 bases and 5 bases respectively, with 16 bases between them. Germline V gene sequence: CDR1 LNHDA, CDR2 SQIVND (reference sequence). In DNA, the CDR3 is TGTGCCAGTAGTCGGCGATGGGGTTCGGACGAGCAGTACTTC. Its translation: CASSRRWGSDEQYF.

The table lists this clone with a count of one. The genes are TRBV29-1 and TRBJ1-4; TRBD1 matches at 7 bases. Trimming took 8 bases from V and 2 from J; bases not matched to a gene: 23. CDR1 is SQVTM and CDR2 is ANQGSEA in the germline V gene. The CDR3 contains 19 residues. The CDR3 loop is CSPQVPRNRGKGTNEKLFF. Written as DNA, the CDR3 is TGCAGCCCCCAAGTCCCCCGAAACAGGGGCAAAGGGACTAATGAAAAACTGTTTTTT.

This chain uses TRBV6-6 with TRBJ1-2; 8 bases map to TRBD1. Looked up from germline, CDR1 is MNHNY and CDR2 is SVGAGI (reference sequence). The trim removed 0 bases at V and 6 bases at J, leaving 9 bases unmatched. CDR3 length: 16 amino acids. The CDR3: CASSYSDRDRTDGYTF. The CDR3 DNA reads TGTGCCAGCAGTTACTCGGACCGGGACAGGACCGATGGCTACACCTTC.

The J gene is TRBJ2-7, the V gene TRBV19; D remains unclear. The CDR3 contains 15 residues. Between the trimmed V and J ends, which lost 0 bases and 0 bases, there was a span of 9 bases. Per germline, CDR1 LNHDA and CDR2 SQIVND (reference sequence). In DNA, the CDR3 is TGTGCCAGTAGTATAGATGGCCAGAGCTCCTACGAGCAGTACTTC. Translating it yields CASSIDGQSSYEQYF.

The rearrangement links TRBV9 to TRBJ2-3; D unclear. Germline V gene lookup returns CDR1 SGDLS and CDR2 YYNGEE. V lost 3 bases, J lost 2 bases, and 16 bases lay in between. The CDR3 runs 16 residues. The CDR3: CASSERPTIVTDTQYF. CDR3 coding DNA: TGTGCCAGCAGCGAGAGACCCACCATAGTCACAGATACGCAGTATTTT.

The rearrangement joins TRBV13 to TRBJ2-7, with 11 bases fitting TRBD1. Germline CDR1 PRHDT, CDR2 FYEKMQ (reference sequence). The CDR3 length is 15 residues. Unmatched junction bases numbered 9, after V lost 8 bases and J lost 3 bases. The CDR3 is CASSRGQGEVYEQYF. In nucleotides, the CDR3 is TGTGCCAGCTCCCGGGGACAGGGGGAAGTCTACGAGCAGTACTTC.